These T cell receptor beta chains were read from a single sample in a study of blood T cell repertoires in COVID-19. Using immunoSEQ multiplex PCR, the repertoire was profiled, and TCRdb retains in-frame clones only, with some absent. The sample lists some 180,000 clones, approximately 82% occurring once. Sequenced: peripheral blood. Source of these receptors: a woman in her 70s who had recovered from COVID-19. Each CDR3 is given with its conserved first and last residue. A D gene is named only where the DNA matches it firmly. The listing skips clone size in some rows; elsewhere it reads once, few, many or a size class.

j_gene	abundance	v_gene	d_gene	CDR3nt	CDR3aa
TRBJ2-1	.	TRBV6-5	TRBD2	TGTGCCAGCAAGCGGGGGGGGTACAATGAGCAGTTCTTC	CASKRGGYNEQFF
TRBJ1-5	.	TRBV30	.	TGTGCCTGGAGTGTAGACAGCCGTCGGGATCAGCCCCAGCATTTT	CAWSVDSRRDQPQHF
TRBJ1-1	.	TRBV5-1	TRBD1	TGCGCCAGCAGCCCGGGACAGATGAACACTGAAGCTTTCTTT	CASSPGQMNTEAFF
TRBJ2-1	once	TRBV3-1/TRBV3-2	TRBD1	TGTGCCAGCAGCAACCGGGACAGACCTTACAATGAGCAGTTCTTC	CASSNRDRPYNEQFF
TRBJ2-7	.	TRBV5-1	TRBD1	TGCGCCAGCAGCTTGGAGTGGGGCAGGGGGTGGGGGGAGCAGTACTTC	CASSLEWGRGWGEQYF
TRBJ1-2	.	TRBV20-1	.	TGCAGTGCCACTGCAGGGTATGGCTACACCTTC	CSATAGYGYTF
TRBJ1-2	.	TRBV3-1/TRBV3-2	.	TGTGCCAGCAGCCCACGGACAGCGAACTATGGCTACACCTTC	CASSPRTANYGYTF
TRBJ1-5	.	TRBV19	.	TGTGCCAGTAGTATAGCAGCGGGCAATCAGCCCCAGCATTTT	CASSIAAGNQPQHF
TRBJ2-3	.	TRBV19	.	TGTGCCAGTAGTATTTTTGAGCCAGATACGCAGTATTTT	CASSIFEPDTQYF
TRBJ2-1	.	TRBV29-1	TRBD2	TGCAGCGGGGGGCGGGAGGCCCGCGACAATGAGCAGTTCTTC	CSGGREARDNEQFF
TRBJ2-2	.	TRBV7-2	TRBD2	TGTGCCAGCAGCCCGGGACTAGGGGTCGCCGGGGAGCTGTTTTTT	CASSPGLGVAGELFF
TRBJ2-1	.	TRBV24-1	TRBD2	TGTGCCACCAGTGATCCGGGGAGCGGGAGGGCCGGCAATGAGCAGTTCTTC	CATSDPGSGRAGNEQFF
TRBJ2-5	.	TRBV4-3	TRBD1	TGCGCCAGCAGCCAGGACAGGGGGCCAGAGACCCAGTACTTC	CASSQDRGPETQYF
TRBJ2-7	.	TRBV5-1	TRBD1	TGCGCCAGCAGCCCGGACAGGGCAGAGCAGTACTTC	CASSPDRAEQYF
TRBJ2-7	.	TRBV5-1	.	TGCGCCAGCAGCCCAGGACAGATGGGCTACGAGCAGTACTTC	CASSPGQMGYEQYF
TRBJ2-6	.	TRBV28	.	TGTGCCAGCAGGCGCTCTGGGGCCAACGTCCTGACTTTC	CASRRSGANVLTF
TRBJ2-3	.	TRBV19	TRBD2	TGTGCCAGTAGCTTCATGGGAGGGCTAGTTGGGTCCACGCAGTATTTT	CASSFMGGLVGSTQYF
TRBJ2-2	.	TRBV5-1	.	TGCGCCAGCAGCTTGGTCGGAGGCGGCACCGGGGAGCTGTTTTTT	CASSLVGGGTGELFF
TRBJ1-6	.	TRBV19	.	TGTGCCAGTAGTCTCCAGGCTGGCTCACCCCTCCACTTT	CASSLQAGSPLHF
TRBJ1-2	.	TRBV12-3/TRBV12-4	.	TGTGCCAGCAGTTTCCCCAACTATGGCTACACTTTC	CASSFPNYGYTF
TRBJ2-5	.	TRBV7-6	TRBD2	TGTGCCAGCACCCTTGGACTAGCGGGGGGGCCGTGGGAGACCCAGTACTTC	CASTLGLAGGPWETQYF
TRBJ2-5	few	TRBV5-1	TRBD2	TGCGCCAGCAGCTCCCCACTAGCGGGGGGGCTGGAGACCCAGTACTTC	CASSSPLAGGLETQYF
TRBJ1-2	.	TRBV7-9	.	TGTGCCAGCAGATCGACAGAAAACTATGGCTACACCTTC	CASRSTENYGYTF
TRBJ1-2	once	TRBV6-5	.	TGTGCCAGCAGTTACTCGATGGCCGGGATAAACTATGGCTACACCTTC	CASSYSMAGINYGYTF
TRBJ2-2	few	TRBV10-3	.	TGTGCCATCAGTGAAACGCCCGGGGCCGGGGAGCTGTTTTTT	CAISETPGAGELFF
TRBJ2-7	.	TRBV3-1/TRBV3-2	TRBD2	TGTGCCAGCAGCCAGGCGGGAGAGGAGTACTTC	CASSQAGEEYF
TRBJ1-6	.	TRBV5-1	TRBD1	TGCGCCAGCAGCAACGGACAGGGTGGGAATTCACCCCTCCACTTT	CASSNGQGGNSPLHF
TRBJ2-5	.	TRBV2	.	TGTGCCAGCCTTGAGATACAAGAGACCCAGTACTTC	CASLEIQETQYF
TRBJ1-6	.	TRBV18	.	TGTGCCAGCTCAGTGGCAGGGCAAAATTCACCCCTCCACTTT	CASSVAGQNSPLHF
TRBJ2-5	.	TRBV9	.	TGTGCCAGCTCGGGTAGCCCCCAAGAGACCCAGTACTTC	CASSGSPQETQYF
TRBJ1-6	.	TRBV11-1	TRBD1	TGTGCCAGCAGCCCAGGGGGCGGCATATGGTCACCCCTCCACTTT	CASSPGGGIWSPLHF
TRBJ2-2	.	TRBV30	.	TGTGCCTGGACCCGGGGTAGGCAAGTTACCGGGGAGCTGTTTTTT	CAWTRGRQVTGELFF
TRBJ2-7	.	TRBV5-8	TRBD2	TGTGCCAGCAGCTTGGTTCGGCCCGGACTAGGGGAGCAGTACTTC	CASSLVRPGLGEQYF
TRBJ2-5	.	TRBV7-7	.	TGTGCCAGCAGCCACGACTCGCATGGGACCCAGTACTTC	CASSHDSHGTQYF
TRBJ2-7	.	TRBV7-2	.	TGTGCCAGCAGCCTCCTTCCGGGGGCCTACGAGCAGTACTTC	CASSLLPGAYEQYF
TRBJ1-2	.	TRBV5-1	.	TGCGCCAGCAGCCCCGGGTCCTTTAACTATGGCTACACCTTC	CASSPGSFNYGYTF
TRBJ2-3	.	TRBV7-3	TRBD1	TGTGCCAGCAGCCCGGGACAGGGAACAGATACGCAGTATTTT	CASSPGQGTDTQYF
TRBJ1-1	.	TRBV27	.	TGTGCCAGCAGTCCCCTCAGGGCTGCCACTGAAGCTTTCTTT	CASSPLRAATEAFF
TRBJ1-1	.	TRBV7-9	TRBD1	TGTGCCAGCAGCTTACCCCCCGACAGGGGGCCGAACACTGAAGCTTTCTTT	CASSLPPDRGPNTEAFF
TRBJ1-2	.	TRBV9	TRBD1	TGTGCCAGCAGCTTAGGGGGGACAGCCTACTATGGCTACACCTTC	CASSLGGTAYYGYTF
TRBJ2-5	.	TRBV2	.	TGTGCCAGCAGTACAGGGGTGGGACTTCAAGAGACCCAGTACTTC	CASSTGVGLQETQYF
TRBJ2-7	.	TRBV9	.	TGTGCCAGCAGCGTAGTTTTTCGGGGCGAGCAGTACTTC	CASSVVFRGEQYF